The T cell receptor (beta chain) under discussion was sequenced for a study of cytomegalovirus exposure and HLA in healthy donors. Overall study findings and caveats: CMV antigen specificity of three CMV-associated chains was confirmed in vitro. The likely explanation for a cluster of highly shared sequence variants was sequencing artifact.

As to this clone: Its matching antigen is unknown.

Germline-derived CDR1 and CDR2 are SNHLY and FYNNEI. V was clipped by 6 bases and J by 1 base; unmatched bases: 5. This CDR3 is built from 15 residues. PCR was performed using 60 Vbeta and 13 Jbeta primers. The table came from immunoSEQ multiplex PCR; TCRdb's copy has only in-frame clones and leaves some out. The table shows roughly 160,000 clones, with roughly three quarters occurring only once. The sequencing input was PBMCs. V is TRBV2 and J is TRBJ2-2, with 7 bases matching TRBD2. The sequence derives from a man between 60 and 70 years old in good health and CMV-seronegative. Here the CDR3 reads CASSLGGGNTGELFF. The CDR3 bases are TGTGCCAGCAGCCTGGGCGGGGGGAACACCGGGGAGCTGTTTTTT.